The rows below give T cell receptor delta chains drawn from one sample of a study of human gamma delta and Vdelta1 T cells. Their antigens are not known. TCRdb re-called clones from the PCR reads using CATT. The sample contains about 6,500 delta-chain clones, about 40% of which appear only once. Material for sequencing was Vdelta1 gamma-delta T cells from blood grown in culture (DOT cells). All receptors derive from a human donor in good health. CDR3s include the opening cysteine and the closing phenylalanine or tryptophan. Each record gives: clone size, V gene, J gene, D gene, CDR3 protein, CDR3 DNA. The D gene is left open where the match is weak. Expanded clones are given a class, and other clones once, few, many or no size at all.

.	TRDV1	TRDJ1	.	CALGERGRTRALYTDKLIF	TGTGCTCTTGGGGAACGAGGAAGGACCCGAGCCCTGTACACCGATAAACTCATCTTT
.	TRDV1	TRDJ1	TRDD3	CALGEGSPLKVLGYTDKLIF	TGTGCTCTTGGGGAAGGGAGTCCACTCAAAGTACTGGGGTACACCGATAAACTCATCTTT
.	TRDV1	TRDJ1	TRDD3	CALGEGIPRTGGLTPRYTDKLIF	TGTGCTCTTGGGGAGGGAATTCCTCGTACTGGGGGATTGACACCAAGGTACACCGATAAACTCATCTTT
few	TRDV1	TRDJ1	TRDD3	CALGELRLPYISRLGDTNLKLIF	TGTGCTCTTGGGGAGCTCAGACTTCCCTATATTTCGAGGCTGGGGGATACGAACTTAAAACTCATCTTT
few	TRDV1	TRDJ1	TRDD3	CALGEPPPSLSTGGYDRGTDKLIF	TGTGCTCTTGGGGAACCTCCTCCTTCCCTCTCTACTGGGGGATACGACCGTGGGACCGATAAACTCATCTTT
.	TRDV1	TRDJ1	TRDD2	CALGDPLPTLRLIF	TGTGCTCTTGGGGACCCCCTTCCTACCCTCAGACTCATCTTT
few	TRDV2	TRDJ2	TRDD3	CACVRWGDRAQLFF	TGTGCCTGTGTTCGGTGGGGGGATAGAGCACAACTCTTCTTT
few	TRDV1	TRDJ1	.	CALGEALGPRGDTDKLIF	TGTGCTCTTGGGGAGGCCTTGGGGCCTCGTGGGGACACCGATAAACTCATCTTT
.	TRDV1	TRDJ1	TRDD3	CALGELGGPTNYAGLPLSWSGGFLKAGDKLIF	TGTGCTCTTGGGGAACTTGGGGGCCCTACCAACTACGCCGGCCTTCCCCTAAGTTGGAGTGGGGGATTTCTCAAAGCGGGCGATAAACTCATCTTT
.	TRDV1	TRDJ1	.	CALGEPFFPTDNWGTDKLIF	TGTGCTCTTGGGGAGCCGTTTTTTCCTACGGATAACTGGGGGACCGATAAACTCATCTTT
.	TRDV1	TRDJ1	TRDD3	CALGEHDEPLLGASKRTDKLIF	TGTGCTCTTGGGGAACACGACGAACCCCTACTGGGGGCCTCTAAACGCACCGATAAACTCATCTTT
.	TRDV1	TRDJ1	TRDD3	CALGPNWSYWGRYTDKLIF	TGTGCTCTTGGGCCAAACTGGAGTTACTGGGGGAGATACACCGATAAACTCATCTTT
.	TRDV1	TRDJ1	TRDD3	CALGELGLNMGDTGDTDKLIF	TGTGCTCTTGGGGAACTAGGCCTAAACATGGGGGATACCGGGGACACCGATAAACTCATCTTT
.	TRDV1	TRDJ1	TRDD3	CALGESTVLFTVLGTRAPVDTDKLIF	TGTGCTCTTGGGGAAAGTACCGTCCTTTTCACTGTACTGGGGACCCGGGCCCCCGTAGACACCGATAAACTCATCTTT
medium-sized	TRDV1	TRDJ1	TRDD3	CALGTGGGKDGEGGYKTDKLIF	TGTGCTCTTGGGACTGGAGGAGGGAAGGACGGGGAAGGGGGATACAAAACCGATAAACTCATCTTT
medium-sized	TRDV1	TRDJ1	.	CALGVPGLSHVRIDKLIF	TGTGCTCTTGGGGTCCCAGGCCTTTCCCACGTACGAATTGATAAACTCATCTTT
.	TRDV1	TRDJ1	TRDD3	CALGELGAQLNILGDTPHPYTDKLIF	TGTGCTCTTGGGGAACTAGGGGCGCAGCTCAATATTTTGGGGGATACGCCCCACCCCTACACCGATAAACTCATCTTT
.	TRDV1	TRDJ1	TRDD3	CALGELPNTISYGFYTGGLYTDKLIF	TGTGCTCTTGGGGAACTCCCCAACACAATCAGCTACGGCTTTTATACTGGGGGATTATACACCGATAAACTCATCTTT
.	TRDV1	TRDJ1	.	CALGELERPYGRGGGTYTDKLIF	TGTGCTCTTGGGGAACTAGAGAGGCCCTACGGTCGCGGTGGAGGAACGTACACCGATAAACTCATCTTT
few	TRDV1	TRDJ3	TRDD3	CALGERALGTIWDTRQMFF	TGTGCTCTTGGGGAACGTGCACTGGGGACGATCTGGGACACCCGACAGATGTTTTTC
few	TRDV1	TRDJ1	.	CALGELPTREGFEYTDKLIF	TGTGCTCTTGGGGAACTTCCTACGAGGGAGGGATTCGAGTACACCGATAAACTCATCTTT
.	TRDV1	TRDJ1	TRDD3	CALGVPRGLPTTVLGDTRTGYSDKLIF	TGTGCTCTTGGGGTTCCCCGCGGCCTTCCTACGACAGTACTGGGGGATACGCGGACGGGATATTCCGATAAACTCATCTTT
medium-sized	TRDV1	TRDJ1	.	CALGELETFTTDKLIF	TGTGCTCTTGGGGAACTCGAGACCTTCACCACCGATAAACTCATCTTT
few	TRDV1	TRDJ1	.	CALGELSPEPSSTGGHTYTDKLIF	TGTGCTCTTGGGGAACTAAGCCCCGAACCTTCCTCTACTGGGGGTCACACTTACACCGATAAACTCATCTTT
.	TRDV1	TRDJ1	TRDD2	CALGDSSRAFLDQSGYYGDKLIF	TGTGCTCTTGGGGACAGCAGCAGGGCCTTCCTTGACCAGTCGGGGTACTATGGCGATAAACTCATCTTT
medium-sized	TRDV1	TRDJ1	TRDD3	CALGDRRKYPRRTGDPFSRTDKLIF	TGTGCTCTTGGTGACCGGCGGAAGTACCCCCGGAGGACTGGGGATCCTTTCAGTAGGACCGATAAACTCATCTTT
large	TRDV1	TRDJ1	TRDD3	CALKAFPSLGETKYTDKLIF	TGTGCTCTAAAGGCCTTCCCTAGCCTGGGGGAGACAAAGTACACCGATAAACTCATCTTT
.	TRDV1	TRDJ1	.	CALGEYIGQITDKLIF	TGTGCTCTTGGGGAATACATAGGGCAGATCACCGATAAACTCATCTTT
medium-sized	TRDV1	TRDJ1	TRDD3	CALGESRLGESWGGNTDKLIF	TGTGCTCTTGGAGAATCGAGGCTGGGGGAGTCCTGGGGAGGGAACACCGATAAACTCATCTTT
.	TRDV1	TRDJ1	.	CALGELESIPPHKLIF	TGTGCTCTTGGGGAACTAGAATCCATTCCGCCCCATAAACTCATCTTT
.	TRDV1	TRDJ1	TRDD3	CALGVHPYERDWGIRPGDTDKLIF	TGTGCTCTTGGGGTTCACCCCTACGAGCGGGACTGGGGGATAAGACCCGGGGACACCGATAAACTCATCTTT
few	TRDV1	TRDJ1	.	CALGAKVLKGTDKLIF	TGTGCTCTTGGGGCAAAGGTCCTAAAAGGCACTGATAAACTCATCTTT
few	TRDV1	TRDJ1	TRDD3	CALGVLYPYIGGYATDKLIF	TGTGCTCTTGGGGTCCTATATCCTTACATTGGGGGATACGCCACCGATAAACTCATCTTT
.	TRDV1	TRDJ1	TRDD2	CALGASPSYEALGHPMYTDKLIF	TGTGCTCTTGGGGCGTCGCCTTCCTACGAGGCTCTGGGACACCCTATGTACACCGATAAACTCATCTTT
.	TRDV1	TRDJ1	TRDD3	CALGERGPPSGWGMMGADKLIF	TGTGCTCTTGGGGAACGGGGACCTCCGAGTGGCTGGGGGATGATGGGCGCCGATAAACTCATCTTT
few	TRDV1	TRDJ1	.	CALGESPRKMYTDKLIF	TGTGCTCTTGGGGAATCTCCTCGCAAGATGTACACCGATAAACTCATCTTT
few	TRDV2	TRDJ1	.	CACDTGTKLIF	TGTGCCTGTGACACCGGGACTAAACTCATCTTT
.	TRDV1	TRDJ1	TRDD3	CALGELRGTFFTSVLGDTPYPDKLIF	TGTGCTCTTGGGGAACTGAGGGGAACCTTCTTTACATCAGTACTGGGGGATACACCGTACCCCGATAAACTCATCTTT
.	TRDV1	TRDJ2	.	CALGELSYWGVPEPTAQLFF	TGTGCTCTTGGGGAACTTTCCTACTGGGGGGTTCCCGAGCCGACAGCACAACTCTTCTTT
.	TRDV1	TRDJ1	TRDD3	CALGEQSSGSYWGYLADKLIF	TGTGCTCTTGGGGAACAATCCTCTGGTTCGTACTGGGGGTATCTGGCCGATAAACTCATCTTT
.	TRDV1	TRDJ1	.	CALGEGVLGVLTRTDKLIF	TGTGCTCTTGGGGAAGGAGTGCTAGGGGTACTTACCCGCACCGATAAACTCATCTTT
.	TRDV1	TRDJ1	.	CALGEPSPGTDKLIF	TGTGCTCTTGGGGAACCGTCCCCGGGGACCGATAAACTCATCTTT
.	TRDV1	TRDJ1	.	CALGEPWTFLHTAGGHTDKLIF	TGTGCTCTTGGGGAACCTTGGACCTTCCTACATACGGCTGGGGGACACACCGATAAACTCATCTTT